The present entry profiles one T cell receptor beta chain with its context. The antigen remains undetermined. The data originate from a study of blood T cells in healthy people across ages. A second about 6 to 12 cycle PCR used barcoded and J-beta primers. TCRdb reanalysed the 5' RACE reads using MiXCR and keeps one entry per CDR3 protein. In the table there are approximately 940,000 distinct CDR3 sequences, under 50% of which are singletons. Germline values: CDR1 KGHSH, CDR2 LQKENI. V gave up 2 bases and J gave up 8 bases; unmatched junction bases: 7. The CDR3 is 14 residues long. Study-wide findings and caveats: The study lacked donor CMV status, which possibly confounded expanded clonotype changes.

The chain joins TRBV18 to TRBJ2-3; 7 bases line up with TRBD2. The sample comprised blood. This clonotype was sampled from a man aged 25-45 years in good health. The CDR3 here is CASSPSGRVGTQYF. DNA for the CDR3: TGTGCCAGCTCACCATCGGGGAGGGTGGGTACGCAGTATTTT.